This entry lists 15 T cell receptor beta chains sequenced from one sample in a study of regulatory T cells in long-lasting Graves disease. Time point: newly diagnosed GD, antithyroid drugs for less than 3 months. The TCR library was made from RNA extracted from PBMCs. The authors built TCR beta libraries using iRepertoire HTBI primers and Arm-PCR of CDR3 regions. TCRdb analysed the multiplex PCR reads with MiXCR anew, one entry per CDR3 protein. The sample includes 550,000 or so distinct CDR3 sequences, around 12% of them seen just once. This same sample was also part of a study on T cells in Graves' hyperthyroidism and ophthalmopathy.

Sequenced here: peripheral blood mononuclear cells (PBMCs), sampled at new diagnosis, from a patient treated with antithyroid drugs. These receptors all come from a woman in her 30s with Graves disease.

This clonotype showed up many times. This chain connects TRBV3-1 to TRBJ2-2; weak D call: TRBD2 (6 bases). V lost 1 base and J 3 bases, leaving 12 bases between the germline ends. This CDR3 spans 16 amino acids. CDR1 LGHDT and CDR2 YNNKEL come from the germline V gene (reference sequence). The CDR3 DNA reads as TGTGCCAGCAGCCAAGTAGTGGGACTTTACACCGGGGAGCTGTTTTTT. Translated, it gives CASSQVVGLYTGELFF.

This clonotype was found a few times. The chain combines TRBV16 with TRBJ1-2; D remains unclear. The germline V gene has CDR1 KGHSY and CDR2 FQNENV. CDR3 length: 14 residues. Trimming took off 2 bases at V and 2 bases at J, with 9 bases between the two ends. The CDR3 sequence is CASSQRGPNYGYTF. DNA of the CDR3: TGTGCCAGCAGCCAAAGAGGGCCCAACTATGGCTACACCTTC.

Only a few counts were recorded for this clonotype. The V call is TRBV9, the J call TRBJ1-2; 11 bases agree with TRBD1. This CDR3 spans 14 amino acids. Germline V gene lookup returns CDR1 SGDLS and CDR2 YYNGEE. Trimming took 4 bases from V and 8 from J; bases not matched to a gene: 7. DNA of the CDR3: TGTGCCAGCAGCACCCGGACAGGGGGCATCGGCTACACCTTC. Translating gives CASSTRTGGIGYTF.

This clonotype came up a few times. V and J are TRBV24-1 and TRBJ1-5, with D unclear. The CDR3 has 12 residues. From germline, CDR1 is KGHDR and CDR2 SFDVKD. Trimming took off 4 bases at V and 10 bases at J, with 10 bases between the two ends. The CDR3 nucleotides read TGTGCCACCAGTGAGGAAGGCAGACCCCAGCATTTT. This gives the protein CATSEEGRPQHF.

This clonotype was recorded many times. This rearrangement joins TRBV5-4 to TRBJ1-1; D unresolved. Germline loops: CDR1 SGHNT, CDR2 YYREEE (reference sequence). V was trimmed by 0 bases and J by 1 base, leaving 10 bases between them. The CDR3 sequence is 15 residues long. The CDR3 region is CASSLELRENTEAFF. CDR3 nucleotide sequence: TGTGCCAGCAGCTTGGAGCTGCGGGAGAACACTGAAGCTTTCTTT.

This clonotype was detected ten times or more. The chain combines TRBV7-9 with TRBJ2-5, with 7 bases matching TRBD2. Germline lookup yields CDR1 SEHNR and CDR2 FQNEAQ (reference sequence). The V segment lost 6 bases and the J segment 2 bases; nucleotides outside the gene matches: 6. The CDR3 runs 14 residues. This chain's CDR3 is CASRRTSVQETQYF. The CDR3 DNA sequence: TGTGCCAGCAGGCGAACTAGCGTACAAGAGACCCAGTACTTC.

This clonotype has ten or more counts. The chain is built from TRBV5-1 and TRBJ2-1; 9 bases map to TRBD2. Looked up from germline, CDR1 is SGHRS and CDR2 is YFSETQ. The CDR3 extends over 15 amino acids. Losses at the gene ends were 4 bases for V and 6 bases for J; bases not matched to a gene: 8. Written as DNA, the CDR3 is TGCGCCAGCAGCCGGATGAGTAGCGGGAGCAATGAGCAGTTCTTC. Translated, it gives CASSRMSSGSNEQFF.

This clonotype was counted only a few times. The chain carries TRBV20-1 and TRBJ1-5, with D tentatively TRBD1 (5 bases). This CDR3 has 14 amino acids. The ends were cut back, 3 bases at V and 4 bases at J, with 13 bases in the middle. The germline gives CDR1 DFQATT, CDR2 SNEGSKA (reference sequence). The chain's CDR3 is CSARPSQGNQPQHF. The DNA for the CDR3 is TGCAGTGCTAGGCCTTCCCAGGGAAATCAGCCCCAGCATTTT.

This clonotype appeared many times. This chain links TRBV9 with TRBJ2-2; the match to TRBD1 covers 10 bases. V trimming: 4 bases; J trimming: 5 bases; junction bases outside the gene matches: 8. Per germline, CDR1 SGDLS and CDR2 YYNGEE. The CDR3 runs 16 residues. The CDR3 reads CASSRRDRGRTGELFF. CDR3 coding DNA: TGTGCCAGCAGCCGCCGGGACAGGGGAAGAACCGGGGAGCTGTTTTTT.

This clonotype was counted a few times. The chain joins TRBV20-1 to TRBJ2-4, with D perhaps matching TRBD1 (5 bases). There are 14 residues in the CDR3. From germline, CDR1 is DFQATT and CDR2 SNEGSKA (reference sequence). V was clipped by 3 bases and J by 4 bases, with 13 bases between them. CDR3 sequence reads: CSASVRDSKNIQYF. The CDR3 nucleotides are TGCAGTGCTAGTGTCCGAGACAGTAAAAACATTCAGTACTTC.

The chain recombines TRBV9 with TRBJ1-1; TRBD1 might be the D (6 bases). Trimming cost V 3 bases and J 2 bases, with 11 bases left between them. This CDR3 comprises 14 residues. Germline-derived CDR1 and CDR2 are SGDLS and YYNGEE. CDR3 nucleotides: TGTGCCAGCAGCGCCGATGGGGGCAACACTGAAGCTTTCTTT. This encodes CASSADGGNTEAFF.

In its sample, this clonotype was seen many times. The chain links TRBV9 to TRBJ1-1; 9 bases match TRBD1. CDR3 length equals 13 residues. J was trimmed by 7 bases and V by 3 bases; bases with no gene match: 4. In germline, CDR1 is SGDLS, CDR2 YYNGEE. The CDR3 region has the DNA TGTGCCAGCAGCGGGACAGGGGTGGGTGAAGCTTTCTTT. This translates into CASSGTGVGEAFF.

This clonotype has a count of ten or more. The chain joins TRBV30 to TRBJ1-2, with D uncertain. There are 13 residues in the CDR3. Germline CDR1 is GTSNPN and CDR2 is SVGIG (reference sequence). The ends were cut back, 1 base at V and 0 bases at J, with 6 bases in the middle. Here the CDR3 DNA reads TGTGCCTGGAGTGGTCTGGCTAACTATGGCTACACCTTC. Protein sequence: CAWSGLANYGYTF.

Only a few counts were recorded for this clonotype. This chain joins TRBV7-9 and TRBJ2-1; D is unclear. Germline V gives CDR1 SEHNR, CDR2 FQNEAQ (reference sequence). This CDR3 contains 13 residues. V shed 5 bases and J shed 6 bases, with 11 bases lying between them. The DNA of the CDR3 is TGTGCCAGCAGCCTCGGCTCGATCAATGAGCAGTTCTTC. It yields the protein CASSLGSINEQFF.

As concerns this clonotype: It differs at one base from a far larger clone, so likely a read error. The V and J genes are TRBV7-2 and TRBJ2-5; TRBD2 matches at 9 bases. CDR3 length: 19 residues. Germline assignment: CDR1 SGHTA and CDR2 FQGNSA. The CDR3 bases are TGTGCCAGCAGCTCCCCACTTGGACTAGCGATGGCCAGGGGAGAGACCCAGTCCTTC. This codes for CASSSPLGLAMARGETQSF.